These T cell receptor beta chains were read from a single sample in a study of technical replicates of blood from a few donors. The repertoire was sequenced with immunoSEQ multiplex PCR; TCRdb's copy has only in-frame clones and lacks some. The sample lists about 70,000 clones, 75% to 90% occurring once. Sequencing was carried out using PBMCs. The receptors stem from a human donor in good health. Some clones in this sample may be carry-over from other donors' samples. Both conserved end residues are part of each CDR3. A D gene is named only where the DNA matches it firmly. Rows give clone size only sometimes, using once, few, many, or a class for an expanded clone.

d_gene	abundance	j_gene	v_gene	CDR3nt	CDR3aa
TRBD1	.	TRBJ1-5	TRBV6-5	TGTGCCAGCACAAACGACCCAGGGGGCCAGCCCCAGCATTTT	CASTNDPGGQPQHF
.	.	TRBJ1-6	TRBV9	TGTGCCAGCACCCGGGGGGCGAATTCACCCCTCCACTTT	CASTRGANSPLHF
.	.	TRBJ1-1	TRBV10-3	TGTGCCATCAGGACGGGTAACACTGAAGCTTTCTTT	CAIRTGNTEAFF
TRBD1	.	TRBJ1-6	TRBV11-2	TGTGCCAGCAGCTTGGACAGGGACTCACCCCTCCACTTT	CASSLDRDSPLHF
TRBD2	.	TRBJ2-1	TRBV2	TGTGCCAGCAGTGCCGAAGGACTAGCGGGAGGGCGTGAGCAGTTCTTC	CASSAEGLAGGREQFF
.	.	TRBJ2-7	TRBV19	TGTGCCAGTAGTATAGGGGCGCGTAACGAGCAGTACTTC	CASSIGARNEQYF
TRBD1	.	TRBJ1-4	TRBV4-3	TGCGCCAGCAGTCCGGGACAGGGGGCCGGAAAACTGTTTTTT	CASSPGQGAGKLFF
TRBD1	.	TRBJ2-3	TRBV10-3	TGTGCCATCAGTGCAGTGTCCGGGACAGGGTCGGCTGATACGCAGTATTTT	CAISAVSGTGSADTQYF
.	.	TRBJ2-7	TRBV12-5	TGTGCTAGTGGTTTGGTACTAGGAGGGGTGGGGGATTACGAGCAGTACTTC	CASGLVLGGVGDYEQYF
.	.	TRBJ2-2	TRBV30	TGTGCCTGGAGTGTACGCAGGGGCCCAGTCGGCGGGGAGCTGTTTTTT	CAWSVRRGPVGGELFF
TRBD1	.	TRBJ2-7	TRBV5-4	TGTGCCAGCAGCGGGACAGGGGGATCCTACGAGCAGTACTTC	CASSGTGGSYEQYF
TRBD1	.	TRBJ1-1	TRBV5-1	TGCGCCAGCAGCCCGGGACAGATGAACACTGAAGCTTTCTTT	CASSPGQMNTEAFF
.	.	TRBJ2-5	TRBV19	TGTGCCAGTAGTCCCCGCAGTCGAGGCCAAGAGACCCAGTACTTC	CASSPRSRGQETQYF
.	.	TRBJ1-3	TRBV4-3	TGCGCCAGCAGCCAAGTCCAGGGGAGAGGAAACACCATATATTTT	CASSQVQGRGNTIYF
TRBD1	.	TRBJ2-7	TRBV7-6	TGTGCCAGCAGCAGACGGGACAGGGGCCACGAGCAGTACTTC	CASSRRDRGHEQYF
.	.	TRBJ1-5	TRBV6-1	TGTGCCAGCAGCGACTTCCAGCCCCAGCATTTT	CASSDFQPQHF
TRBD2	.	TRBJ2-1	TRBV7-6	TGTGCCAGCAGCTTAGCGCTTGGGACCAGCGGGGGGGGGAATGAGCAGTTCTTC	CASSLALGTSGGGNEQFF
.	.	TRBJ1-2	TRBV18	TGTGCCAGCTCACCTCCTTATTCTGGGCCCAACTATGGCTACACCTTC	CASSPPYSGPNYGYTF
.	.	TRBJ2-5	TRBV11-3	TGTGCCAGCAGCTTAGGGCTAGCGCAGGTGGAGACCCAGTACTTC	CASSLGLAQVETQYF
TRBD1	once	TRBJ2-5	TRBV13	TGTGCCAGCAGCCCGGGACAGGGGTGGGGGACCCAGTACTTC	CASSPGQGWGTQYF
TRBD1	once	TRBJ2-7	TRBV19	TGTGCCAGTAGTATAGGACAGGGTACCCACGAGCAGTACTTC	CASSIGQGTHEQYF
TRBD1	.	TRBJ2-3	TRBV25-1	TGTGCCAGCAGTGAAGATTGGGCAGGGGGTGTAGATACGCAGTATTTT	CASSEDWAGGVDTQYF
.	.	TRBJ1-6	TRBV7-2	TGTGCCAGCAGCTTATCGTTTTCACCCCTCCACTTT	CASSLSFSPLHF
.	.	TRBJ2-2	TRBV6-5	TGTGCCAGCAGTTACTACAGGCCGAACACCGGGGAGCTGTTTTTT	CASSYYRPNTGELFF
.	.	TRBJ1-6	TRBV15	TGTGCCACCAGCAGAGATCCCCCCTCCCCGGGGAAAAATTCACCCCTCCACTTT	CATSRDPPSPGKNSPLHF
TRBD2	.	TRBJ2-3	TRBV7-6	TGTGCCAGCAGCTGGGCGGGAGGGTCAGATACGCAGTATTTT	CASSWAGGSDTQYF
.	few	TRBJ1-1	TRBV4-1	TGCGCCAGCAGCCGAGGACAGCCCACTGAAGCTTTCTTT	CASSRGQPTEAFF
TRBD1	.	TRBJ1-2	TRBV12-5	TGTGCTAGTGGTTTGGCACAGGGGGCGCGGGCTGGCTACACCTTC	CASGLAQGARAGYTF
.	.	TRBJ1-3	TRBV5-5	TGTGCCAGCAGCAGATCTGCGGGTTCGTTTGGAAACACCATATATTTT	CASSRSAGSFGNTIYF
TRBD2	.	TRBJ2-3	TRBV5-4	TGTGCCAGCAGCTTGAAGGTTAGCGGGTGGGATACGCAGTATTTT	CASSLKVSGWDTQYF
TRBD2	.	TRBJ2-4	TRBV10-3	TGTGCCATCAGTGAACTAGCGGGGGGTTTTTTGGACATTCAGTACTTC	CAISELAGGFLDIQYF